This TCR beta chain was sequenced for a study of T cell responses to AZD1222 COVID-19 vaccine. Only in-frame clones appear in the TCRdb table, and some are missing; sequencing was by immunoSEQ multiplex PCR. The table shows around 220,000 clones, with roughly 94% occurring only once. Overall study findings and caveats: Baseline seropositives among AZD1222 recipients totaled only 5 to 7. Most donors were white British, females outnumbered males, and clonal diversity was possibly underestimated.

The CDR3 covers 14 residues. The V end was cut by 2 bases, the J end by 7 bases, with 15 bases between. The germline gives CDR1 GTSNPN, CDR2 SVGIG (reference sequence). A note on this clone: Its antigen is not known.

The sample consisted of peripheral blood, taken 28 days after the second dose of the MenACWY control vaccine. The rearrangement links TRBV30 to TRBJ2-1; either TRBD1 or TRBD2 may supply D (5 bases each). The receptor's source is an adult who received the MenACWY meningococcal vaccine as a control. CDR3 sequence (DNA): TGTGCCTGGAGTCGGTGGGGCGCGGGTAATGAGCAGTTCTTC. Its translation is CAWSRWGAGNEQFF.